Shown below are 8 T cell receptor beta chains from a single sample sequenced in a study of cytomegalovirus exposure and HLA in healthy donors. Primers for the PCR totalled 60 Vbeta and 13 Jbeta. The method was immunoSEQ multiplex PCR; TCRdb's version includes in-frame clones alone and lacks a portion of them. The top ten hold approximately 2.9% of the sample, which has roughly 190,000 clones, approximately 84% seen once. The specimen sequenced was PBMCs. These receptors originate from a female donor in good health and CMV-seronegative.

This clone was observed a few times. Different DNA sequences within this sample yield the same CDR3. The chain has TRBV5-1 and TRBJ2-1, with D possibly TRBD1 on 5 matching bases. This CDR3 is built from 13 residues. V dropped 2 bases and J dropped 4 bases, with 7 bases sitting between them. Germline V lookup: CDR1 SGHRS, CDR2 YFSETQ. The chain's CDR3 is CASSFQGYNEQFF. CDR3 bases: TGCGCCAGCAGCTTTCAGGGATACAATGAGCAGTTCTTC.

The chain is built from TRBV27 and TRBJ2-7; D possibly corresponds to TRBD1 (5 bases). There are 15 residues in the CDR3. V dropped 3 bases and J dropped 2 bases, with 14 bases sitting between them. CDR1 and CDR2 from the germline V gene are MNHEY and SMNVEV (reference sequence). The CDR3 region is CASSFQGAPTYEQYF. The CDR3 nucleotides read TGTGCCAGCAGTTTCCAGGGTGCCCCTACCTACGAGCAGTACTTC.

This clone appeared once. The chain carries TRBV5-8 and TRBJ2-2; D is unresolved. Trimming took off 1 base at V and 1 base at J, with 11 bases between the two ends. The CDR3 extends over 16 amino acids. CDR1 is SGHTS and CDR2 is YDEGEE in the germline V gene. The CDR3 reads CASSLWQVMNTGELFF. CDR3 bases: TGTGCCAGCAGCTTGTGGCAGGTGATGAACACCGGGGAGCTGTTTTTT.

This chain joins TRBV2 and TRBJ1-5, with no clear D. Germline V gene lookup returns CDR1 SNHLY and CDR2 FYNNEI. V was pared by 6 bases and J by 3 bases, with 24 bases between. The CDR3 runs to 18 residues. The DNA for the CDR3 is TGTGCCAGCAGCGACATAGATCTACAAGGAATGGACAATCAGCCCCAGCATTTT. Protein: CASSDIDLQGMDNQPQHF.

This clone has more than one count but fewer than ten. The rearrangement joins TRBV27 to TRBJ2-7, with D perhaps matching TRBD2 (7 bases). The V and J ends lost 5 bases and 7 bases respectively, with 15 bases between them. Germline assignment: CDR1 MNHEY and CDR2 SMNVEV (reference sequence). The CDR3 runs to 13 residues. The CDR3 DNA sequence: TGTGCCAGCAGTCCTAAGAAGGGGGGGGAGCAGTACTTC. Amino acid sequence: CASSPKKGGEQYF.

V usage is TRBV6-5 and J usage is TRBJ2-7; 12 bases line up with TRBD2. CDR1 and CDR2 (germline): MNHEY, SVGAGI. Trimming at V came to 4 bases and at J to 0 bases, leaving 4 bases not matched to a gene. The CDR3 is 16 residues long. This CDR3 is CASSSPTSGGSYEQYF. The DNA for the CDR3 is TGTGCCAGCAGTTCCCCGACTAGCGGGGGCTCCTACGAGCAGTACTTC.

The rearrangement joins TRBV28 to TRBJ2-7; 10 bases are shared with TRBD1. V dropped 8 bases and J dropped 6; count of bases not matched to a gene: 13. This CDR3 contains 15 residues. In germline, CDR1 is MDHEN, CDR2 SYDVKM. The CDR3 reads CASLVSGTGAGEQYF. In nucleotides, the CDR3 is TGTGCCAGCTTAGTCTCTGGGACAGGGGCCGGCGAGCAGTACTTC.

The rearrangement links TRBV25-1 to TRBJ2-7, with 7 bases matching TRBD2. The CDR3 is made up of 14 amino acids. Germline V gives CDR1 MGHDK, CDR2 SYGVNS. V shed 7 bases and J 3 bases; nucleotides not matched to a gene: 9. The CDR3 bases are TGTGCCAGCACGGATAGGGAGGGAAACTACGAGCAGTACTTC. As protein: CASTDREGNYEQYF.